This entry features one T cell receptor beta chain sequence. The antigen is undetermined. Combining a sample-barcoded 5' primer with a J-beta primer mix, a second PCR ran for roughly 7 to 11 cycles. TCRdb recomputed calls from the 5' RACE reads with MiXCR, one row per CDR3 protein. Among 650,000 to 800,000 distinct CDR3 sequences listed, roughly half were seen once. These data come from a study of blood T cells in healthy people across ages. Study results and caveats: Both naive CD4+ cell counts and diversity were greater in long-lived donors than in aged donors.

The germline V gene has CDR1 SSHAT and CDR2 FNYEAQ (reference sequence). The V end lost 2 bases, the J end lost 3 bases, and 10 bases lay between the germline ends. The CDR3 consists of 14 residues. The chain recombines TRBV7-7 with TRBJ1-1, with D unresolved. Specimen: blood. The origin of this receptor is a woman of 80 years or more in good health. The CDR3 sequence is CASSLSIYDTEAFF. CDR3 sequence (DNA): TGTGCCAGCAGCTTATCTATCTACGACACTGAAGCTTTCTTT. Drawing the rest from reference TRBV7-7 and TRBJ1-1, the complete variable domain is GAGVSQSPRYKVTKRGQDVTLRCDPISSHATLYWYQQALGQGPEFLTYFNYEAQPDKSGLPSDRFSAERPEGSISTLTIQRTEQRDSAMYRCASSLSIYDTEAFFGQGTRLTVV.